This TCR beta chain was identified in a study of cytomegalovirus exposure and HLA in healthy donors. As for the study in general: Earlier findings included about 120 million unique TCR beta sequences obtained from about 180 million T cells. Early release data held around 80 million unique TCRs from HLA-typed donors.

Trimming removed 7 bases from V and 5 bases from J, with 11 bases in between. The V gene's germline CDR1 is SNHLY and CDR2 FYNNEI. This CDR3 is 13 amino acids long. Amplification used 60 Vbeta primers and 13 Jbeta primers. Repertoires were generated with immunoSEQ multiplex PCR, while TCRdb's copy carries only in-frame clones and drops some. The sample lists some 140,000 clones, around 77% occurring once. Healthy bone marrow donors made up the donors. Input material: PBMCs. The J gene is TRBJ2-2, the V gene TRBV2; a weak D match, TRBD2 (5 bases). This receptor was obtained from a man aged 25 to 40 in good health and CMV-seronegative. The CDR3 DNA sequence: TGTGCCAGCAACGAACTAGTGACCGGGGAGCTGTTTTTT. It yields the protein CASNELVTGELFF. The variable domain in full, with the rest retrieved from reference TRBV2 and TRBJ2-2, is EPEVTQTPSHQVTQMGQEVILRCVPISNHLYFYWYRQILGQKVEFLVSFYNNEISEKSEIFDDQFSVERPDGSNFTLKIRSTKLEDSAMYFCASNELVTGELFFGEGSRLTVL.